Here is one T cell receptor (beta chain) with its context. The record originates from a study of blood T cell repertoires in COVID-19. TCRdb's table, derived via immunoSEQ multiplex PCR, lists solely in-frame clones and lacks some. The table lists 200,000 to 250,000 clones, 70% to 90% of them singletons. The sample taken for sequencing was peripheral blood. The clonotype comes from a man aged 80 or over with acute or convalescent COVID-19.

This chain's CDR3 is CASRRWEKNTEAFF. DNA of the CDR3: TGTGCCAGCAGGCGATGGGAGAAGAACACTGAAGCTTTCTTT. V gene TRBV6-5 combines with J gene TRBJ1-1; no definite D call. CDR1 and CDR2 (germline): MNHEY, SVGAGI. Trimming removed 6 bases at V and 1 base at J, with 12 bases between. This CDR3 contains 14 residues.